This is a list of T cell receptor beta chains from one sample in a study of radiotherapy plus CTLA-4 blockade in lung cancer. TCRdb keeps only in-frame clones here, not all; method: immunoSEQ multiplex PCR. The sample lists 70,000 to 85,000 clones; roughly four fifths were seen once. This specimen consisted of peripheral blood, obtained from a patient treated with radiotherapy plus ipilimumab. The receptors originated from a human donor with non-small cell lung cancer whose response to radiotherapy plus ipilimumab could not be evaluated. The CDR3 runs from the conserved cysteine through the conserved F or W. A D gene is named only where the DNA matches it firmly. Clone size appears in some rows only: once, few, many, or a class for an expanded clone.

d_call clone_size v_call cdr3_aa
NA NA TRBV4-2 CASSQDRVQLSGNTIYF
TRBD1 NA TRBV10-1 CASSEGQGIPYEQYF
NA NA TRBV6-1 CASRDRTDLNTEAFF
NA NA TRBV5-1 CASSLQWGLLNEQFF
TRBD1 NA TRBV7-9 CASSPPGQGTEAFF
TRBD2 NA TRBV19 CASSTSARTSGRTHYEQYF
TRBD1 NA TRBV18 CASSRGQSAGNTIYF
NA NA TRBV27 CASSFGGLSNQPQHF
NA NA TRBV5-4 CASSLGLATPDTQYF
TRBD1 few TRBV9 CASSGQGARGETQYF
NA NA TRBV6-4 CASSETRLNEQFF
NA few TRBV6-6 CASSYPQGGVYEQYF
NA few TRBV6-5 CASSDYREQPQHF
TRBD1 few TRBV18 CASSLQQGDYGYTF
TRBD1 NA TRBV7-9 CASSLEQGSGAFF
TRBD1 NA TRBV6-1 CASPSQAGTAYGYTF
NA NA TRBV5-1 CASSTSNEQFF
NA NA TRBV4-1 CASSQSGTPTNEKLFF
TRBD2 NA TRBV5-1 CASSLGLAGAGADTQYF
NA NA TRBV5-5 CASSPDLAVIYEQYF
TRBD1 NA TRBV18 CASSPPWTGEPYGYTF
NA NA TRBV2 CASSPNSMNTEAFF
TRBD1 NA TRBV30 CAWSLGSGGFGNTIYF
TRBD1 NA TRBV6-6 CASSLTGTGVEQYF
NA NA TRBV5-1 CASSFVSGNTEAFF
NA NA TRBV5-4 CASQYGSLGYSAGEQYF
TRBD1 few TRBV28 CASRSGGGDYGYTF
TRBD1 few TRBV2 CASSEGDRVKHEQFF
NA once TRBV18 CASSPDMNTEAFF
TRBD2 NA TRBV19 CASSVTRGATDTQYF
NA NA TRBV4-3 CASSLDSGEQYF